The sequence of this TCR beta chain was determined in a study of OX40 agonist ivuxolimab in advanced cancers. Study observations and caveats: At 0.1 to 3.0 mg/kg, clonal expansion of CD4+ and CD8+ blood T cells had occurred by week 6.

For this clone: Its antigen is unknown.

Using immunoSEQ multiplex PCR, the repertoire was profiled, and TCRdb retains in-frame clones only, with some absent. Altogether about 72,000 clones are present, roughly nine tenths being singletons, with the ten largest covering 0.95% to 1.3%. Germline-derived CDR1 and CDR2 are SGHDT and YYEEEE. V was clipped by 4 bases and J by 1 base, with 14 bases between them. This CDR3 contains 16 residues. The material sequenced was CD4+ or CD8+ T cells sorted from blood, taken in a trial of the OX40 agonist ivuxolimab. The receptor was isolated from an adult with an advanced solid tumor such as melanoma, head and neck, liver or kidney cancer. The chain has TRBV5-6 and TRBJ2-2; D is unclear. CDR3 DNA: TGTGCCAGCAGCGTATTAATGAACGGGAACACCGGGGAGCTGTTTTTT. As protein: CASSVLMNGNTGELFF.